This paragraph covers one T cell receptor (beta chain) sequence. This table comes from immunoSEQ multiplex PCR, and its TCRdb copy is limited to in-frame clones, with some not included. The table shows more than 50,000 clones, with 90% occurring only once. This record comes from a study of control samples from healthy donors and cancer patients. The CDR3 runs 15 residues. V dropped 0 bases and J dropped 6 bases, with 13 bases sitting between them. Germline values: CDR1 SGDLS, CDR2 YYNGEE. Sample: PBMCs. The TCR comes from a woman in her forties or fifties with colorectal cancer. The chain is built from TRBV9 and TRBJ2-1, with no clear D. The CDR3 bases are TGTGCCAGCAGCGTAGGCATGGCCGAATTCAATGAGCAGTTCTTC. Protein product: CASSVGMAEFNEQFF.